Listed here is a single TCR beta chain. The record originates from a study of technical replicates of blood from a handful of donors. Germline V gene sequence: CDR1 SGDLS, CDR2 YYNGEE. CDR3 size: 15 residues. V shed 0 bases and J 6 bases; nucleotides not matched to a gene: 6. TCRdb's table, derived via immunoSEQ multiplex PCR, lists solely in-frame clones and lacks some. The table includes more than 90,000 clones, under 97% detected once. Specimen: T cells isolated from PBMCs. The receptor was derived from a human donor in good health. The rearrangement uses TRBV9 and TRBJ1-2; 9 bases fit TRBD1. CDR3 DNA: TGTGCCAGCAGCGTAGACGACAGGGGGAACGATGGCTACACCTTC. It encodes CASSVDDRGNDGYTF.